This T cell receptor (beta chain) comes out of a study of cytomegalovirus exposure and HLA in healthy donors. Regarding the study as a whole: An observed cluster of highly shared sequence variants was recorded as a likely sequencing artifact.

PCR used 60 Vbeta primers and 13 Jbeta primers. Profiled with immunoSEQ multiplex PCR; TCRdb holds only in-frame clones, not every one. The table records about 130,000 clones, over 70% of them present only once. This clone was observed a handful of times. Its antigen is not known. Germline values: CDR1 SGHTA, CDR2 FQGNSA. CDR3 length: 18 residues. V trimming: 3 bases; J trimming: 3 bases; junction bases outside the gene matches: 10. The clonotype originates from a woman aged 35 to 49 in good health and CMV-seronegative. The chain links TRBV7-2 to TRBJ2-1; 11 bases match TRBD2. The sequencing input was PBMCs. CDR3 loop: CASSLATSGMVGYNEQFF. Written as DNA, the CDR3 is TGTGCCAGCAGCTTGGCGACTAGCGGGATGGTTGGCTACAATGAGCAGTTCTTC.